These 23 T cell receptor beta chains originate from one sample sequenced in a study of shared clonotypes between healthy human individuals (dated by TCRdb to 2020 to 2021). Receptor amplification or capture employed the immunoSEQ multiplex PCR assay. TCRdb took this table from immuneACCESS and kept in-frame rearrangements with V and J called. Such tables lack part of the clones; where checked against another copy, unresolved V genes explain under half of the gap, and the rest is unexplained. This sample is represented by about 580,000 clones; 95% to 98% of them were singletons. Approximately 0.3% of the sample lies in the top ten. CD8 naive samples were obtained by positive selection for CCR7 among CD45RO-negative cells, yielding a CD45RA+CCR7+ population from which TemRA cells were excluded. The sequencing input was naive CD8+ T cells sorted from blood. What the cell subset or site label conveys for this sample: CD45RA+CCR7+. These receptors originate from a man aged 30-40 years in good health.

The genes are TRBV14 and TRBJ2-5; D might be TRBD1 or TRBD2, each matching 5 bases. V was cut by 3 bases and J by 4 bases, with 12 bases left in between. The CDR3 loop spans 14 amino acids. CDR1 SGHDN and CDR2 FVKESK come from the germline V gene. CDR3 sequence (DNA): TGTGCCAGCAGCCATAATCCCGGGACAGAGACCCAGTACTTC. The encoded protein is CASSHNPGTETQYF.

The count of this clone is one. This chain joins TRBV11-2 and TRBJ2-1; 9 positions agree with TRBD1. This CDR3 has 15 residues. V dropped 5 bases and J dropped 2; count of bases not matched to a gene: 4. From germline, CDR1 is SGHAT and CDR2 FQNNGV. CDR3 sequence reads: CASSMDRGAYNEQFF. As DNA, the CDR3 is TGTGCCAGCAGCATGGACAGGGGTGCCTACAATGAGCAGTTCTTC.

This chain links TRBV7-9 with TRBJ1-1; no definite D call. The V gene's germline CDR1 is SEHNR and CDR2 FQNEAQ (reference sequence). V was cut by 3 bases and J by 11 bases, with 13 bases left in between. There are 12 residues in the CDR3. The CDR3 coding sequence is TGTGCCAGCAGCTTGCAGATAGGGTTGGCTTTCTTT. It translates to CASSLQIGLAFF.

The gene calls are TRBV14 and TRBJ2-7; D remains unclear. The CDR3 runs to 14 residues. Trimming shortened V by 3 bases and J by 3 bases, and 12 bases separated the two germline ends. From germline, CDR1 is SGHDN and CDR2 FVKESK. CDR3 coding DNA: TGTGCCAGCAGCCACCCGGACCGAATCTACGAGCAGTACTTC. Translated, it gives CASSHPDRIYEQYF.

CDR3 residues: CSTTSQRNQFF. Here the CDR3 DNA reads TGCAGTACTACCTCCCAGCGGAACCAGTTCTTC. The V call is TRBV20-1, the J call TRBJ2-1, with D perhaps matching TRBD2 (5 bases). This CDR3 spans 11 amino acids. Trimming took off 8 bases at V and 13 bases at J, with 18 bases between the two ends. Germline V lookup: CDR1 DFQATT, CDR2 SNEGSKA (reference sequence).

J is TRBJ2-7 and V is TRBV11-2; 9 nucleotides align to TRBD1. Germline lookup yields CDR1 SGHAT and CDR2 FQNNGV. V lost 1 base, J lost 7 bases, and 8 bases stayed unmatched. The CDR3 length is 15 residues. CDR3 protein: CASSLAGTGLVEQYF. The CDR3 DNA follows: TGTGCCAGCAGCTTAGCCGGGACAGGGTTGGTAGAGCAGTACTTC.

This clone showed up just once. The gene calls are TRBV4-1 and TRBJ2-7; 8 bases fit TRBD2. Germline trimming cut 0 bases from V and 0 bases from J; bases unmatched to any gene: 10. The CDR3 spans 18 residues. Per the germline V gene, CDR1 is MGHRA and CDR2 is YSYEKL. CDR3 protein: CASSQDPSGSTLSYEQYF. The CDR3, as DNA: TGCGCCAGCAGCCAAGATCCCAGCGGGAGTACCCTCTCCTACGAGCAGTACTTC.

V and J are TRBV6-6 and TRBJ2-7; D gene uncertain. This CDR3 spans 13 amino acids. Germline CDR1 and CDR2: MNHNY and SVGAGI (reference sequence). V lost 7 bases and J 4 bases, leaving 14 bases between the germline ends. The CDR3 here is CASTWGVGYEQYF. The CDR3 nucleotides read TGTGCCAGCACATGGGGTGTGGGGTACGAGCAGTACTTC.

The rearrangement links TRBV27 to TRBJ1-4; a possible D gene is TRBD1 (6 bases). Germline CDR1 MNHEY, CDR2 SMNVEV (reference sequence). V was clipped by 1 base and J by 5 bases, with 11 bases between them. This CDR3 has 15 residues. CDR3 sequence reads: CASSLYGGLNEKLFF. CDR3 DNA: TGTGCCAGCAGTTTATATGGGGGCCTCAATGAAAAACTGTTTTTT.

This chain joins TRBV11-2 and TRBJ2-1; 13 nucleotides align to TRBD2. V lost 4 bases to trimming and J lost 5 bases; unmatched junction nucleotides: 2. Germline V CDR1 and CDR2: SGHAT, FQNNGV. The CDR3 spans 15 residues. The CDR3, as DNA: TGTGCCAGCAGCTCGGGACTAGCGGGAAACAATGAGCAGTTCTTC. As protein: CASSSGLAGNNEQFF.

The V gene is TRBV7-2, the J gene TRBJ2-7, with D unresolved. Germline V gene lookup returns CDR1 SGHTA and CDR2 FQGNSA. V gave up 3 bases and J gave up 2 bases, with 8 bases separating them. The CDR3 has 13 amino acids. CDR3 sequence: CASSLNPAYEQYF. The CDR3 DNA sequence: TGTGCCAGCAGCTTGAACCCGGCCTACGAGCAGTACTTC.

This chain connects TRBV15 to TRBJ2-7; TRBD1 aligns across 8 bases. Losses at the gene ends were 4 bases for V and 3 bases for J; bases not matched to a gene: 8. The CDR3 has 15 residues. Germline V lookup: CDR1 LNHNV, CDR2 YYDKDF (reference sequence). The DNA of the CDR3 is TGTGCCACCAGCAAGGGCTCAGGGGGCGTCTACGAGCAGTACTTC. This gives the protein CATSKGSGGVYEQYF.

The chain couples TRBV7-2 to TRBJ1-2, with no clear D. Between the trimmed V and J ends, which lost 3 bases and 5 bases, there was a span of 7 bases. There are 12 residues in the CDR3. The germline V gene has CDR1 SGHTA and CDR2 FQGNSA. The CDR3 loop reads CASSLLPYGYTF. CDR3 coding DNA: TGTGCCAGCAGCTTGTTGCCGTATGGCTACACCTTC.

This clone was seen once. The V and J genes are TRBV7-9 and TRBJ1-2; the D gene is possibly TRBD1 (5 bases). Germline V gene lookup returns CDR1 SEHNR and CDR2 FQNEAQ (reference sequence). The CDR3 length is 16 residues. The V and J ends lost 5 bases and 5 bases respectively, with 21 bases between them. CDR3 bases: TGTGCCAGCAGCCCCGGCAGCGGTGGACATCGGTATGGCTACACCTTC. Its translation is CASSPGSGGHRYGYTF.

The chain uses TRBV10-3 and TRBJ2-1; D is undetermined. CDR3 size: 13 residues. Trimming shortened V by 0 bases and J by 8 bases, and 8 bases separated the two germline ends. From germline, CDR1 is ENHRY and CDR2 SYGVKD. CDR3 coding DNA: TGTGCCATCAGTGAGTCCCTAGTGGATGAGCAGTTCTTC. Amino acids: CAISESLVDEQFF.

The rearrangement joins TRBV7-9 to TRBJ2-7, with 10 positions matching TRBD2. The CDR3 runs to 15 residues. In germline, CDR1 is SEHNR, CDR2 FQNEAQ (reference sequence). V was clipped by 5 bases and J by 2 bases; unmatched bases: 6. The CDR3 region has the DNA TGTGCCAGCAGCATTAAGCGGGAGGGTCCCTACGAGCAGTACTTC. This translates into CASSIKREGPYEQYF.

For the CDR3, the DNA is TGCGCCAGCAGCCAGATCGGGATGGGGGAGCAGTACTTC. Residues: CASSQIGMGEQYF. The gene calls are TRBV4-1 and TRBJ2-7; possibly TRBD2 for D (5 bases). The germline CDR1 and CDR2 sequences are MGHRA and YSYEKL. The CDR3 covers 13 residues. Trimming left V 3 bases short and J 7 bases short, with 13 bases between.

The V and J genes are TRBV5-1 and TRBJ2-5, with 7 bases matching TRBD1. The V and J ends lost 2 bases and 2 bases, in that order; junction bases with no gene match: 9. This CDR3 is built from 16 residues. Germline values: CDR1 SGHRS, CDR2 YFSETQ. In DNA, the CDR3 is TGCGCCAGCAGCTTAGACCCACAGACAGGGCAAGAGACCCAGTACTTC. Translation: CASSLDPQTGQETQYF.

Here the CDR3 reads CASSAHPGEGPNVAGELFF. DNA for the CDR3: TGTGCCAGCAGCGCTCATCCGGGGGAGGGGCCAAATGTTGCCGGGGAGCTGTTTTTT. This sequence joins TRBV9 and TRBJ2-2, with 7 bases that match TRBD2. After removal of 3 bases from V and 6 bases from J, the junction contained 20 bases not matched to a gene. This CDR3 has 19 amino acids. Germline values: CDR1 SGDLS, CDR2 YYNGEE.

Here the CDR3 DNA reads TGTGCCAGCAACCCCGGACAGGGTAGGGCCAATGAGCAGTTCTTC. Its translation: CASNPGQGRANEQFF. The J gene is TRBJ2-1, the V gene TRBV6-4; 8 nucleotides agree with TRBD1. Germline-derived CDR1 and CDR2 are MRHNA and SNTAGT. The V and J ends lost 7 bases and 6 bases, in that order; junction bases with no gene match: 11. There are 15 residues in the CDR3.

The chain joins TRBV19 to TRBJ2-1, with D possibly TRBD2 on 6 matching bases. Germline values: CDR1 LNHDA, CDR2 SQIVND (reference sequence). V gave up 10 bases and J gave up 5 bases, with 18 bases separating them. CDR3 length: 14 amino acids. The DNA for the CDR3 is TGTGCCACCGCCCGGGGGACCTTGGACAATGAGCAGTTCTTC. Translated, it gives CATARGTLDNEQFF. The full variable domain, rest sourced from reference TRBV19 and TRBJ2-1, is DGGITQSPKYLFRKEGQNVTLSCEQNLNHDAMYWYRQDPGQGLRLIYYSQIVNDFQKGDIAEGYSVSREKKESFPLTVTSAQKNPTAFYLCATARGTLDNEQFFGPGTRLTVL.

This clone has a single count. The V call is TRBV5-1, the J call TRBJ2-3, with 7 bases identical to TRBD2. This CDR3 comprises 15 residues. J gave up 5 bases and V 0 bases, and 6 bases lay outside the gene matches. In germline, CDR1 is SGHRS, CDR2 YFSETQ. As DNA, the CDR3 is TGCGCCAGCAGCTTGGCGCTCGCGGGAGAAGATACGCAGTATTTT. It codes for CASSLALAGEDTQYF.

V usage is TRBV5-1 and J usage is TRBJ1-2; 8 nucleotides line up with TRBD1. CDR1 and CDR2 (germline): SGHRS, YFSETQ. With 4 bases clipped from V and 3 bases from J, the junction kept 8 bases outside the gene matches. The CDR3 has 15 residues. The DNA of the CDR3 is TGCGCCAGCAGCACAACGGACAGGGATGACTATGGCTACACCTTC. It encodes CASSTTDRDDYGYTF.